This passage covers 32 T cell receptor beta chains from one sample sequenced in a study of cytomegalovirus exposure and HLA in healthy donors. Researchers ran the PCR with 60 Vbeta and 13 Jbeta primers. Clones were read by immunoSEQ multiplex PCR, and TCRdb kept only the in-frame ones, dropping some. The data show some 150,000 clones, roughly 85% seen once. Specimen: PBMCs. These receptors originate from a woman between 45 and 65 years old in good health and CMV-seronegative.

CDR3 bases: TGTGCCAGCAGCTTAGCGTCGGGACTCACCTCCGGGGCCAACGTCCTGACTTTC. This gives the protein CASSLASGLTSGANVLTF. The chain links TRBV7-8 to TRBJ2-6; D might be TRBD2 (6 bases). The germline CDR1 and CDR2 sequences are SGHVS and FQNEAQ. The CDR3 length is 18 residues. The ends were cut back, 0 bases at V and 4 bases at J, with 16 bases in the middle.

The genes are TRBV5-6 and TRBJ2-2; no clear D gene. CDR1 SGHDT and CDR2 YYEEEE come from the germline V gene. The ends were cut back, 1 base at V and 2 bases at J, with 12 bases in the middle. The CDR3 is made up of 16 amino acids. The CDR3 is CASSLRLPANTGELFF. CDR3 nucleotides: TGTGCCAGCAGCTTGCGACTCCCTGCTAACACCGGGGAGCTGTTTTTT.

Regarding this clone: One end of the junction fails to match germline, which may point to a read error. The rearrangement links TRBV7-7 to TRBJ2-1, with 15 bases that match TRBD2. CDR1 and CDR2 from the germline V gene are SSHAT and FNYEAQ (reference sequence). The CDR3 has 15 residues. CDR3: CASSPGTSGRLVQFF. In DNA, the CDR3 is TGTGCTAGCAGCCCGGGGACTAGCGGGAGGCTAGTGCAGTTCTTC.

This clone was picked up one time. The CDR3 coding sequence is TGTGCCAGCAGTGAGGCGGGGGGGGTAACCGGGGAGCTGTTTTTT. It specifies CASSEAGGVTGELFF. V usage is TRBV2 and J usage is TRBJ2-2; 9 nucleotides agree with TRBD2. Germline V gene sequence: CDR1 SNHLY, CDR2 FYNNEI. Trimming took 3 bases from V and 5 from J; bases not matched to a gene: 4. The CDR3 has 15 amino acids.

The CDR3 DNA sequence: TGTGCCAGCAGCCATCTAGGAGGGGGCGCTGAGCCCCTCCACTTT. The encoded protein is CASSHLGGGAEPLHF. The chain links TRBV14 to TRBJ1-6; 7 positions match TRBD1. The junction had 12 bases not matched to a gene; V was cut back by 3 bases and J by 13 bases. From germline, CDR1 is SGHDN and CDR2 FVKESK. The CDR3 contains 15 residues.

The rearrangement links TRBV6-6 to TRBJ2-7; 8 nucleotides agree with TRBD1. Germline V CDR1 and CDR2: MNHNY, SVGAGI (reference sequence). The CDR3 consists of 14 residues. V shed 6 bases and J 3 bases; nucleotides not matched to a gene: 7. The CDR3 sequence: CASSLGQVHYEQYF. The CDR3 coding sequence is TGTGCCAGCAGCTTGGGACAGGTTCACTACGAGCAGTACTTC.

V and J are TRBV19 and TRBJ1-5; 9 nucleotides match TRBD1. CDR3 length: 15 residues. V shed 5 bases, J shed 2 bases, and the junction held 4 bases outside the gene matches. Germline values: CDR1 LNHDA, CDR2 SQIVND (reference sequence). Here the CDR3 DNA reads TGTGCCAGTAGTGAACAGGGGGCCGGCAATCAGCCCCAGCATTTT. It translates to CASSEQGAGNQPQHF.

V usage is TRBV9 and J usage is TRBJ2-5, with 7 positions matching TRBD1. V gave up 3 bases and J gave up 4 bases; unmatched junction bases: 6. The CDR3 extends over 14 amino acids. Germline CDR1 and CDR2: SGDLS and YYNGEE. For the CDR3, the DNA is TGTGCCAGCAGCGCCGAGGGGGCAGGAGAGACCCAGTACTTC. The encoded protein is CASSAEGAGETQYF.

This chain links TRBV28 with TRBJ2-1, with 7 bases fitting TRBD2. CDR3 size: 13 residues. From germline, CDR1 is MDHEN and CDR2 SYDVKM. V lost 2 bases, J lost 8 bases, and 3 bases stayed unmatched. The CDR3, as DNA: TGTGCCAGCAGTTTAGGGGCGGGAGATGAGCAGTTCTTC. Protein sequence: CASSLGAGDEQFF.

V usage is TRBV29-1 and J usage is TRBJ1-2; D not resolved. Trimming shortened V by 7 bases and J by 3 bases, and 21 bases separated the two germline ends. The CDR3 is 15 amino acids. CDR1 is SQVTM and CDR2 is ANQGSEA in the germline V gene. Here the CDR3 reads CSAVLVDSRDYGYTF. The DNA for the CDR3 is TGCAGCGCCGTTTTGGTTGACTCGAGGGACTATGGCTACACCTTC.

The rearrangement joins TRBV5-1 to TRBJ2-1; D uncertain. The length of the CDR3 is 14 residues. The V gene's germline CDR1 is SGHRS and CDR2 YFSETQ. Trimming took off 5 bases at V and 3 bases at J, with 12 bases between the two ends. The CDR3 coding sequence is TGCGCCAGCAGGGTACTATCCGACTACAATGAGCAGTTCTTC. This sequence encodes CASRVLSDYNEQFF.

The J gene is TRBJ1-1, the V gene TRBV28; TRBD1 might be the D (6 bases). The CDR3 totals 13 residues. Trimming left V 3 bases short and J 1 base short, with 6 bases between. Germline-derived CDR1 and CDR2 are MDHEN and SYDVKM. CDR3 protein: CASSLGQNTEAFF. The CDR3 region has the DNA TGTGCCAGCAGTTTGGGACAGAACACTGAAGCTTTCTTT.

The V and J genes are TRBV18 and TRBJ1-5; D uncertain. Germline V CDR1 and CDR2: KGHSH, LQKENI. The CDR3 spans 18 residues. Trimming left V 2 bases short and J 0 bases short, with 17 bases between. CDR3 protein: CASSPVRVDGYSNQPQHF. CDR3 sequence (DNA): TGTGCCAGCTCACCAGTCCGGGTCGACGGCTATAGCAATCAGCCCCAGCATTTT.

This chain connects TRBV13 to TRBJ1-2; a possible D gene is TRBD1 (5 bases). Germline V lookup: CDR1 PRHDT, CDR2 FYEKMQ (reference sequence). This CDR3 is 15 amino acids long. V lost 5 bases to trimming and J lost 3 bases, with 16 bases between them. DNA for the CDR3: TGTGCCAGCAGCCAGACGGCAGGGAGGTACTATGGCTACACCTTC. As protein: CASSQTAGRYYGYTF.

This chain links TRBV28 with TRBJ1-4, with a weak D call TRBD1 (5 bases). V shed 9 bases and J shed 2 bases, with 19 bases lying between them. Germline values: CDR1 MDHEN, CDR2 SYDVKM. This CDR3 is 16 amino acids long. The CDR3 protein is CASQTTRGTTNEKLFF. CDR3 sequence (DNA): TGTGCCAGTCAAACGACTCGGGGGACCACTAATGAAAAACTGTTTTTT.

The rearrangement joins TRBV28 to TRBJ2-3; D might be TRBD1 (5 bases). This CDR3 is 13 amino acids long. V lost 3 bases, J lost 4 bases, and 8 bases lay in between. The V gene's germline CDR1 is MDHEN and CDR2 SYDVKM. This chain's CDR3 is CASSFDRPDTQYF. Written as DNA, the CDR3 is TGTGCCAGCAGTTTCGACAGACCAGATACGCAGTATTTT.

The rearrangement links TRBV7-3 to TRBJ1-1; D uncertain. The CDR3 extends over 14 amino acids. V dropped 1 base and J dropped 6 bases, with 12 bases sitting between them. Looked up from germline, CDR1 is SGHTA and CDR2 is FQGTGA. This chain's CDR3 is CASSLMGSGAEAFF. DNA for the CDR3: TGTGCCAGCAGCTTAATGGGTTCCGGGGCTGAAGCTTTCTTT.

The chain carries TRBV6-1 and TRBJ1-2; D might be TRBD1 (6 bases). V was shortened by 6 bases and J by 8 bases, with 16 bases between the two germline ends. The CDR3 is 13 residues long. Germline assignment: CDR1 MNHNS and CDR2 SASEGT. The CDR3 here is CASSENNREGYTF. DNA for the CDR3: TGTGCCAGCAGCGAAAACAACAGGGAGGGCTACACCTTC.

The chain combines TRBV6-1 with TRBJ2-2; 7 nucleotides match TRBD1. V trimming: 6 bases; J trimming: 5 bases; junction bases outside the gene matches: 9. Germline lookup yields CDR1 MNHNS and CDR2 SASEGT. The CDR3 loop spans 15 amino acids. CDR3 protein: CASSPDRVLTGELFF. Written as DNA, the CDR3 is TGTGCCAGCAGCCCTGACAGGGTGTTGACCGGGGAGCTGTTTTTT.

The chain links TRBV4-2 to TRBJ2-7; TRBD1 matches 7 bases. J was trimmed by 2 bases and V by 4 bases; bases with no gene match: 2. The CDR3 is made up of 13 amino acids. Germline V lookup: CDR1 LGHNA, CDR2 YNFKEQ. The CDR3 is CASSPGGTYEQYF. CDR3 nucleotide sequence: TGTGCCAGCAGCCCAGGGGGTACCTACGAGCAGTACTTC.

This clone was counted between two and nine times. The chain recombines TRBV19 with TRBJ1-1, with 7 bases fitting TRBD1. The V gene end was trimmed by 5 bases and the J gene end by 1 base; junction bases not matched to a gene: 7. There are 15 residues in the CDR3. The germline gives CDR1 LNHDA, CDR2 SQIVND (reference sequence). The CDR3 loop is CASSSSTGWNTEAFF. DNA for the CDR3: TGTGCCAGTAGTTCCTCGACAGGGTGGAACACTGAAGCTTTCTTT.

The table lists this clone with a few counts. This chain connects TRBV16 to TRBJ2-1, with no clear D. Trimming cost V 0 bases and J 4 bases, with 7 bases left between them. Germline V lookup: CDR1 KGHSY, CDR2 FQNENV. This CDR3 is 14 amino acids long. CDR3: CASSQSRGYNEQFF. The CDR3, as DNA: TGTGCCAGCAGCCAATCCCGCGGTTACAATGAGCAGTTCTTC.

This clone was detected only once. The chain couples TRBV6-1 to TRBJ2-5, with 8 positions matching TRBD2. The CDR3 consists of 13 residues. The J segment lost 5 bases and the V segment lost 8 bases, leaving 7 bases of the junction unmatched. From germline, CDR1 is MNHNS and CDR2 SASEGT. The CDR3 is CASARGAWETQYF. For the CDR3, the DNA is TGTGCCAGCGCGCGGGGGGCCTGGGAGACCCAGTACTTC.

CDR3 amino acids: CASSPLGGSDDTQYF. The CDR3 DNA is TGTGCCAGCTCACCGTTGGGAGGGTCTGACGATACGCAGTATTTT. The V gene is TRBV18, the J gene TRBJ2-3; 7 nucleotides align to TRBD2. Germline trimming cut 3 bases from V and 6 bases from J; bases unmatched to any gene: 9. Germline lookup yields CDR1 KGHSH and CDR2 LQKENI. The CDR3 length is 15 residues.

This clone is a singleton in its sample. This chain links TRBV28 with TRBJ2-3; TRBD1 aligns across 10 bases. CDR1 is MDHEN, CDR2 SYDVKM, per germline. Trimming at V came to 3 bases and at J to 0 bases, leaving 15 bases not matched to a gene. The CDR3 totals 20 residues. The CDR3 DNA follows: TGTGCCAGCAGTTTTCAGGTCGGGACAGGGGTGGAACTTAGCACAGATACGCAGTATTTT. Protein product: CASSFQVGTGVELSTDTQYF.

The J gene is TRBJ2-4, the V gene TRBV4-3; tentative D call: TRBD2 (6 bases). CDR3 length: 18 residues. Germline CDR1 reads LGHNA; CDR2 reads YSLEER. V lost 0 bases and J 1 base, leaving 16 bases between the germline ends. Here the CDR3 reads CASSQEGGGDGAKNIQYF. The CDR3 DNA reads TGCGCCAGCAGCCAAGAGGGAGGAGGTGACGGGGCCAAAAACATTCAGTACTTC.

This rearrangement joins TRBV11-2 to TRBJ2-7; 7 bases map to TRBD1. The CDR3 has 17 amino acids. The V segment lost 5 bases and the J segment 0 bases; nucleotides outside the gene matches: 13. The germline V gene encodes CDR1 SGHAT and CDR2 FQNNGV. CDR3 region: CASSDLRRGPSSYEQYF. The CDR3 bases are TGTGCCAGCAGCGACCTCCGTAGGGGGCCTAGCTCCTACGAGCAGTACTTC.

J is TRBJ1-2 and V is TRBV27; 7 nucleotides align to TRBD1. Germline V gene sequence: CDR1 MNHEY, CDR2 SMNVEV (reference sequence). J was trimmed by 4 bases and V by 4 bases; bases with no gene match: 12. CDR3 size: 16 residues. The CDR3 nucleotides read TGTGCCAGCAGTTCTAGGGGGCTGGAGCCTTTCTATGGCTACACCTTC. Amino acid sequence: CASSSRGLEPFYGYTF.

The V gene is TRBV11-2, the J gene TRBJ1-1, with a weak D call TRBD1 (5 bases). The CDR3 sequence is 15 residues long. Trimming took off 2 bases at V and 7 bases at J, with 17 bases between the two ends. In germline, CDR1 is SGHAT, CDR2 FQNNGV. The CDR3 loop reads CASSLQKGALGEAFF. CDR3 in DNA: TGTGCCAGCAGCTTACAGAAAGGGGCGCTTGGTGAAGCTTTCTTT. Filled out from reference TRBV11-2 and TRBJ1-1, the complete variable domain reads EAGVAQSPRYKIIEKRQSVAFWCNPISGHATLYWYQQILGQGPKLLIQFQNNGVVDDSQLPKDRFSAERLKGVDSTLKIQPAKLEDSAVYLCASSLQKGALGEAFFGQGTRLTVV.

The gene calls are TRBV12-5 and TRBJ2-1, with D perhaps TRBD1 (6 bases). Germline loops: CDR1 LGHNT, CDR2 FRNRAP. The CDR3 runs to 14 residues. V dropped 3 bases and J dropped 8 bases, with 14 bases sitting between them. This CDR3 reads CASGLDPTGHEQFF. CDR3 nucleotides: TGTGCTAGTGGTTTAGATCCCACAGGGCATGAGCAGTTCTTC.

This rearrangement joins TRBV5-1 to TRBJ2-1; 7 positions agree with TRBD2. There are 16 residues in the CDR3. The V segment lost 1 base and the J segment 5 bases; nucleotides outside the gene matches: 9. The germline CDR1 and CDR2 sequences are SGHRS and YFSETQ. The CDR3 sequence is CASSLTLLANNNEQFF. The CDR3 region has the DNA TGCGCCAGCAGCTTGACATTACTAGCGAATAACAATGAGCAGTTCTTC.

This chain connects TRBV27 to TRBJ2-7; TRBD1 matches at 10 bases. J gave up 4 bases and V 4 bases, and 7 bases lay outside the gene matches. From germline, CDR1 is MNHEY and CDR2 SMNVEV (reference sequence). The length of the CDR3 is 15 residues. Here the CDR3 DNA reads TGTGCCAGCAGTTCATACCGGGACAGGGGTTACGAGCAGTACTTC. As protein: CASSSYRDRGYEQYF.